This T cell receptor (beta chain) was documented in a study of T cell responses to AZD1222 COVID-19 vaccine. Study-wide points: Repertoires were obtained only post-peak T cell response. Unmutated variant regions are reportedly the target of nearly half of TCRs that are spike-specific. CD4 TCRs covered the whole spike, strongest at regions 160-218 and 743-854.

This clone was observed a few times. Its antigen is not identified. Libraries were prepared by immunoSEQ multiplex PCR; TCRdb keeps only in-frame clonotypes and omits some of them. This sample has under 150,000 clones, with roughly 93% found just once. Trimming pared 3 bases from V and 4 bases from J, leaving 10 bases between. Germline-derived CDR1 and CDR2 are LNHNV and YYDKDF (reference sequence). This CDR3 comprises 13 residues. The source of this sequence is an adult in good health. Sequencing used peripheral blood, obtained on day 0 of AZD1222 vaccination. V usage is TRBV15 and J usage is TRBJ2-7, with D tentatively TRBD2 (5 bases). This CDR3 reads CATSRGDNYEQYF. CDR3 in DNA: TGTGCCACCAGCAGGGGAGATAATTACGAGCAGTACTTC.